This T cell receptor beta chain was obtained from a study of T cells in Graves' hyperthyroidism and ophthalmopathy. Amplification targeted TCR beta CDR3 regions from RNA transcripts. First-round RT-PCR of the TCR CDR3 relied on the HTBI primer set. TCRdb recomputed calls from the multiplex PCR reads with MiXCR, one row per CDR3 protein. The sample has 490,000 or so distinct CDR3 sequences; roughly 21% are singletons. At least ten counts were recorded for this clonotype. Its target is unknown. Study-wide results and caveats: Blood samples included most of the expanded thyroid clonotypes exceeding 0.001.

V was cut by 3 bases and J by 6 bases, with 6 bases left in between. CDR3 length equals 12 residues. CDR1 and CDR2 (germline): SNHLY, FYNNEI. V usage is TRBV2 and J usage is TRBJ1-5; no clear D. Material for sequencing was blood. The origin of this receptor is a man in his forties with Graves' ophthalmopathy. This CDR3 reads CASSEGFQPQHF. CDR3 nucleotides: TGTGCCAGCAGTGAGGGTTTTCAGCCCCAGCATTTT.